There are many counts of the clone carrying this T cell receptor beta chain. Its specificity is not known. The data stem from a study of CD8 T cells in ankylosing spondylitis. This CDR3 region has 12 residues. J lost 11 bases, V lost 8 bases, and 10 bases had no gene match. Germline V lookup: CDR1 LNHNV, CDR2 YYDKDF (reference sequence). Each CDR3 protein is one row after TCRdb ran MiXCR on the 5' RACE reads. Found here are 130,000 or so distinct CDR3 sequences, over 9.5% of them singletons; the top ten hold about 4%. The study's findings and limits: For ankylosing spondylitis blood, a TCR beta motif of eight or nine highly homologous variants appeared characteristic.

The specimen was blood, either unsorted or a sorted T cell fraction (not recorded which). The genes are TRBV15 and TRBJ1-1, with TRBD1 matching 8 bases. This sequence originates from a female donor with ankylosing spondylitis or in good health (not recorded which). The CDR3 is CATRLSTGAAFF. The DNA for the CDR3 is TGTGCCACCCGACTTTCGACAGGGGCGGCTTTCTTT.